This entry lists 2 T cell receptor beta chains sequenced from one sample in a study of beta chain features in type 1 diabetes. The study reverse transcribed the entire isolated RNA, so it sequenced expressed TCRB transcripts. The method was immunoSEQ multiplex PCR; TCRdb's version includes in-frame clones alone and lacks a portion of them. The repertoire holds 810,000 or so clones, with about a sixth as singletons. Material for sequencing was naive CD4+ T cells from blood. The receptor set was obtained from a woman aged 18-29 years in good health.

The chain recombines TRBV7-2 with TRBJ2-3; TRBD1 agrees at 10 bases. The CDR3 runs to 14 residues. After removal of 6 bases from V and 3 bases from J, the junction contained 3 bases not matched to a gene. Germline CDR1 reads SGHTA; CDR2 reads FQGNSA. The CDR3 here is CASSGDRGTDTQYF. As DNA, the CDR3 is TGTGCCAGCAGTGGGGACAGGGGTACAGATACGCAGTATTTT.

This chain connects TRBV27 to TRBJ2-2; weak D call: TRBD1 (6 bases). This CDR3 is built from 16 residues. Germline CDR1 is MNHEY and CDR2 is SMNVEV (reference sequence). The V end was cut by 3 bases, the J end by 1 base, with 12 bases between. In DNA form, the CDR3 reads TGTGCCAGCAGTTTGTGGACAGCCCAGAACACCGGGGAGCTGTTTTTT. Translated: CASSLWTAQNTGELFF.